This T cell receptor beta chain was found in a study of T cell responses to AZD1222 COVID-19 vaccine. Measured with immunoSEQ multiplex PCR; TCRdb has only the in-frame clones, and not every one. The data contain some 120,000 clones, roughly nine tenths of them singletons. The CDR3 contains 14 residues. The ends lost 6 bases at V and 2 bases at J; junction bases unmatched: 6. Germline CDR1 is ENHRY and CDR2 is SYGVKD. The V call is TRBV10-3, the J call TRBJ2-7; the match to TRBD2 covers 8 bases. Specimen: peripheral blood, collected 28 days after the second AZD1222 dose. The sequence derives from an adult who received the AZD1222 COVID-19 vaccine. As DNA, the CDR3 is TGTGCCATCAGGACGGGACTAGGTACCTACGAGCAGTACTTC. Translated, it gives CAIRTGLGTYEQYF.